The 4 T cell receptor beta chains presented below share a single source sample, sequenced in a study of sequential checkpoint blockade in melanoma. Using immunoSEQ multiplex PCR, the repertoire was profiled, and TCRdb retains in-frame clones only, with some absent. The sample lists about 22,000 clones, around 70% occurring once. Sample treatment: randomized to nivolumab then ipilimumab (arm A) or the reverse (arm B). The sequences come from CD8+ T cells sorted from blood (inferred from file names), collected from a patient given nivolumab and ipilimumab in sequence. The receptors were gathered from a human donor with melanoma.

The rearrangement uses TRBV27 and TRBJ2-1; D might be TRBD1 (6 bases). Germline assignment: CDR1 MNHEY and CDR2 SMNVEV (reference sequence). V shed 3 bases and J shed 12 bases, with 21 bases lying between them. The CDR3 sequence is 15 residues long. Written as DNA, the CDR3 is TGTGCCAGCAGTTTGGGGGTGGGGGCATACTCTGGGCAGTTCTTC. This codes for CASSLGVGAYSGQFF.

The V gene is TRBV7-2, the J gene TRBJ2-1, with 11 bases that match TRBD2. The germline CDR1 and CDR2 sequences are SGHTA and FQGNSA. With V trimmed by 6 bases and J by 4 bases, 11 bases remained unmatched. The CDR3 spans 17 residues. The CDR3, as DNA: TGTGCCAGCAGTCCGAACCCTAGCGGGGGGTTATACAATGAGCAGTTCTTC. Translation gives CASSPNPSGGLYNEQFF. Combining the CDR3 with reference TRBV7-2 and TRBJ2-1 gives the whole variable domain GAGVSQSPSNKVTEKGKDVELRCDPISGHTALYWYRQSLGQGLEFLIYFQGNSAPDKSGLPSDRFSAERTGGSVSTLTIQRTQQEDSAVYLCASSPNPSGGLYNEQFFGPGTRLTVL.

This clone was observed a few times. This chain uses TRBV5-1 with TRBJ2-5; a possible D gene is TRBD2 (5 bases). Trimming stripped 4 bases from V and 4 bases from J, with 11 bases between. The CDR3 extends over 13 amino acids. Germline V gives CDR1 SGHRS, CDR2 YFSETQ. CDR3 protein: CASSTDSSETQYF. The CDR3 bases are TGCGCCAGCAGCACGGACTCGTCAGAGACCCAGTACTTC.

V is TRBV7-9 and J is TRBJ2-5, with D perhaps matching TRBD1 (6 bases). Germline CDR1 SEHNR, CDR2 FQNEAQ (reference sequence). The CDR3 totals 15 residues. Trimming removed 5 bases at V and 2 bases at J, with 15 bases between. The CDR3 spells CASSQALQGQETQYF. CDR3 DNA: TGTGCCAGCAGCCAGGCCCTACAGGGACAAGAGACCCAGTACTTC.